The 20 T cell receptor beta chains given below trace back to one sample, sequenced in a study of blood T cell repertoires in COVID-19 (dated by TCRdb to the early 2020s). Library method: the immunoSEQ multiplex PCR assay. TCRdb took over this immuneACCESS table, retaining in-frame rearrangements with V and J assigned. Such tables are incomplete; in checked studies, under half of the missing clones stem from an unresolved V gene, and the remainder is unexplained. Across this sample there are over 250,000 clones, with around 87% seen only once. The ten biggest clones cover about 1.6% of the sample. The source material was peripheral blood. The receptors were gathered from a woman aged 35 to 49 who had recovered from COVID-19.

The genes are TRBV6-5 and TRBJ2-7, with 7 bases lining up with TRBD1. The CDR3 has 15 amino acids. Trimming took 10 bases from V and 0 from J; bases not matched to a gene: 12. Germline CDR1 reads MNHEY; CDR2 reads SVGAGI. The CDR3 DNA reads as TGTGCCACCCTTATAGGGGGCCGTCTCTCCTACGAGCAGTACTTC. Its translation: CATLIGGRLSYEQYF.

This clone has just a few counts. The CDR3 DNA reads as TGTGCCAGCAGCTTAGTTGCCAGGGGGCACGAAAAACTGTTTTTT. It translates to CASSLVARGHEKLFF. The gene calls are TRBV7-9 and TRBJ1-4; TRBD1 matches 8 bases. Trimming removed 1 base from V and 8 bases from J; junction bases left unmatched: 6. Looked up from germline, CDR1 is SEHNR and CDR2 is FQNEAQ (reference sequence). The length of the CDR3 is 15 residues.

V gene TRBV7-8 combines with J gene TRBJ1-1; the match to TRBD1 covers 7 bases. Germline values: CDR1 SGHVS, CDR2 FQNEAQ. Trimming removed 5 bases from V and 4 bases from J; junction bases left unmatched: 7. The CDR3 has 14 residues. This CDR3 is CASSIQGRATEAFF. CDR3 sequence (DNA): TGTGCCAGCAGCATACAGGGGCGGGCCACTGAAGCTTTCTTT. Based on the CDR3 plus reference TRBV7-8 and TRBJ1-1, the full variable domain is GAGVSQSPRYKVAKRGQDVALRCDPISGHVSLFWYQQALGQGPEFLTYFQNEAQLDKSGLPSDRFFAERPEGSVSTLKIQRTQQEDSAVYLCASSIQGRATEAFFGQGTRLTVV.

The rearrangement links TRBV7-3 to TRBJ2-5, with 12 nucleotides matching TRBD2. The germline V gene encodes CDR1 SGHTA and CDR2 FQGTGA. The CDR3 spans 18 residues. J was trimmed by 2 bases and V by 2 bases; bases with no gene match: 9. The chain's CDR3 is CASSLGVTSGGPQETQYF. The DNA of the CDR3 is TGTGCCAGCAGCTTAGGGGTGACTAGCGGGGGCCCACAAGAGACCCAGTACTTC.

This clone came up a few times. The chain couples TRBV4-2 to TRBJ2-5; D possibly corresponds to TRBD2 (5 bases). V was pared by 1 base and J by 5 bases, with 5 bases between. Germline CDR1 and CDR2: LGHNA and YNFKEQ. The CDR3 totals 12 residues. The CDR3 DNA reads as TGTGCCAGCAGCCAAGGGAGGGAGACCCAGTACTTC. Amino acid sequence: CASSQGRETQYF.

The DNA for the CDR3 is TGTGCCAGCAGCCCGCACAGGGTATGGACTGAAGCTTTCTTT. Translation: CASSPHRVWTEAFF. The chain carries TRBV27 and TRBJ1-1; TRBD1 is a possible D gene (6 bases). V lost 6 bases, J lost 5 bases, and 16 bases lay in between. The CDR3 runs to 14 residues. Per the germline V gene, CDR1 is MNHEY and CDR2 is SMNVEV (reference sequence).

The rearrangement links TRBV6-5 to TRBJ2-7, with D unclear. Trimming pared 2 bases from V and 5 bases from J, leaving 19 bases between. Germline CDR1 reads MNHEY; CDR2 reads SVGAGI. The CDR3 totals 16 residues. In DNA, the CDR3 is TGTGCCAGCAGTTACGATGGGCGAAGGAAACCCGACGAGCAGTACTTC. As protein: CASSYDGRRKPDEQYF.

J is TRBJ2-2 and V is TRBV3-1 (or the pseudogene TRBV3-2); no reliable D call. V shed 1 base and J shed 2 bases, with 5 bases lying between them. This CDR3 region has 14 residues. Germline V gives CDR1 LGHDT, CDR2 YNNKEL (reference sequence). The CDR3 region has the DNA TGTGCCAGCAGCCAAGTCGTCAACACCGGGGAGCTGTTTTTT. This gives the protein CASSQVVNTGELFF.

The V gene is TRBV5-1, the J gene TRBJ2-6, with D tentatively TRBD1 (5 bases). Trimming removed 4 bases from V and 1 base from J, with 9 bases in between. The CDR3 sequence is 15 residues long. In germline, CDR1 is SGHRS, CDR2 YFSETQ. DNA for the CDR3: TGCGCCAGCAGCCTGGGGCAGTCTGGGGCCAACGTCCTGACTTTC. Translated, it gives CASSLGQSGANVLTF.

J is TRBJ2-5 and V is TRBV6-5; D remains unclear. The V end lost 0 bases, the J end lost 3 bases, and 11 bases lay between the germline ends. Germline V CDR1 and CDR2: MNHEY, SVGAGI. CDR3 length: 15 amino acids. The CDR3 protein is CASSYSGRLKETQYF. The CDR3 bases are TGTGCCAGCAGTTACTCGGGCAGGCTTAAAGAGACCCAGTACTTC.

This clone was counted a single time. The chain couples TRBV6-5 to TRBJ2-2, with D possibly being TRBD2 (6 bases). The CDR3 is 12 residues long. Trimming left V 6 bases short and J 7 bases short, with 9 bases between. From germline, CDR1 is MNHEY and CDR2 SVGAGI. DNA for the CDR3: TGTGCCAGCAGGAGGGAGGTCGGGGAGCTGTTTTTT. Amino acid sequence: CASRREVGELFF.

This clone occurred once. The rearrangement joins TRBV6-5 to TRBJ1-2, with 8 bases matching TRBD1. This CDR3 spans 15 amino acids. The junction had 8 bases not matched to a gene; V was cut back by 5 bases and J by 3 bases. Germline loops: CDR1 MNHEY, CDR2 SVGAGI. DNA for the CDR3: TGTGCCAGCAGTCTGGACAGGGATCACGACTATGGCTACACCTTC. As protein: CASSLDRDHDYGYTF.

The rearrangement links TRBV24-1 to TRBJ2-5; TRBD2 agrees at 7 bases. Trimming at V came to 1 base and at J to 2 bases, leaving 3 bases not matched to a gene. CDR1 and CDR2 from the germline V gene are KGHDR and SFDVKD. The length of the CDR3 is 15 residues. The CDR3 DNA follows: TGTGCCACCAGTGATTTTGGGGGGGGGCAAGAGACCCAGTACTTC. Amino acid sequence: CATSDFGGGQETQYF.

This clone was counted once. The J gene is TRBJ2-1, the V gene TRBV5-1, with a possible D match to TRBD1 (7 bases). V dropped 3 bases and J dropped 3 bases, with 10 bases sitting between them. The CDR3 loop spans 14 amino acids. In germline, CDR1 is SGHRS, CDR2 YFSETQ. For the CDR3, the DNA is TGCGCCAGCAGCTCCCAGGGGGGCTACAATGAGCAGTTCTTC. Its protein product is CASSSQGGYNEQFF.

CDR3 protein: CASSLDSGIYGYTF. For the CDR3, the DNA is TGCGCCAGCAGCTTGGACTCAGGAATCTATGGCTACACCTTC. V is TRBV5-1 and J is TRBJ1-2; no definite D call. CDR1 is SGHRS and CDR2 is YFSETQ in the germline V gene. V was clipped by 0 bases and J by 4 bases, with 10 bases between them. The CDR3 sequence is 14 residues long.

V usage is TRBV19 and J usage is TRBJ1-2, with D tentatively TRBD1 (5 bases). The CDR3 has 13 amino acids. Germline V gives CDR1 LNHDA, CDR2 SQIVND (reference sequence). Between the trimmed V and J ends, which lost 3 bases and 4 bases, there was a span of 9 bases. The CDR3 here is CASSIRDFYGYTF. Here the CDR3 DNA reads TGTGCCAGTAGTATCAGGGACTTCTATGGCTACACCTTC.

The CDR3 is CASRAGGETQYF. DNA of the CDR3: TGTGCCAGCCGGGCCGGGGGAGAGACCCAGTACTTC. The gene calls are TRBV2 and TRBJ2-5; D possibly corresponds to TRBD2 (6 bases). CDR1 SNHLY and CDR2 FYNNEI come from the germline V gene. V gave up 8 bases and J gave up 4 bases, with 11 bases separating them. This CDR3 comprises 12 residues. Complete variable domain (other parts from reference TRBV2 and TRBJ2-5): EPEVTQTPSHQVTQMGQEVILRCVPISNHLYFYWYRQILGQKVEFLVSFYNNEISEKSEIFDDQFSVERPDGSNFTLKIRSTKLEDSAMYFCASRAGGETQYFGPGTRLLVL.

This clone appeared a single time. This chain links TRBV21-1 with TRBJ2-7; the DNA was not used to check the table's D call, TRBD2. TRBV21-1 is a documented pseudogene. This CDR3 spans 14 amino acids. CDR3 protein: CASSKVGTGDEQYF. The CDR3 DNA sequence: TGTGCCAGCAGCAAAGTAGGGACGGGGGACGAGCAGTACTTC.

Comments on this clone: This sample includes further DNA sequences coding for the same CDR3. This chain links TRBV19 with TRBJ2-5, with 7 bases that match TRBD2. Germline V gene data show CDR1 as LNHDA and CDR2 as SQIVND (reference sequence). This CDR3 is built from 14 residues. V was clipped by 3 bases and J by 4 bases; unmatched bases: 5. CDR3 in amino acids: CASSISGRGETQYF. In DNA, the CDR3 is TGTGCCAGTAGTATCTCGGGGAGGGGAGAGACCCAGTACTTC.

CDR3 sequence reads: CASSPRGQGNTIYF. CDR3 DNA: TGTGCCAGCAGCCCCCGGGGACAAGGAAACACCATATATTTT. The chain is built from TRBV9 and TRBJ1-3; perhaps TRBD1 as D (6 bases). The germline V gene has CDR1 SGDLS and CDR2 YYNGEE. This CDR3 is 14 amino acids long. Deletions cut 4 bases from V and 4 bases from J, with 12 bases between.